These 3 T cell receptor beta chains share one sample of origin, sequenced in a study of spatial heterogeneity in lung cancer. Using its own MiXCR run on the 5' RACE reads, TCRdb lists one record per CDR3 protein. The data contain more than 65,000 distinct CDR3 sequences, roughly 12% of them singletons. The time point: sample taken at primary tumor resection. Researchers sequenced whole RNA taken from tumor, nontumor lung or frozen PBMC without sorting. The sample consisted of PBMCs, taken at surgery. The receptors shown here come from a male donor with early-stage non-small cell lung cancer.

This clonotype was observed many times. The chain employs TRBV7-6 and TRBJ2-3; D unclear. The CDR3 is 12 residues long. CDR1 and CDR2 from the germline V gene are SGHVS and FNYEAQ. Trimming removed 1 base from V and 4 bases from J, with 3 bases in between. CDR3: CASSLEADTQYF. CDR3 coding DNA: TGTGCCAGCAGCTTAGAGGCAGATACGCAGTATTTT.

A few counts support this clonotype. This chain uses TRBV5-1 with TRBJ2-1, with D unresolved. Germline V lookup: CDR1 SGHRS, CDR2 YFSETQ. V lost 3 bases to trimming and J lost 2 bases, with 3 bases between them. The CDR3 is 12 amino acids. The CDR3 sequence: CASSSTYNEQFF. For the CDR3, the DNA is TGCGCCAGCAGCTCCACCTACAATGAGCAGTTCTTC.

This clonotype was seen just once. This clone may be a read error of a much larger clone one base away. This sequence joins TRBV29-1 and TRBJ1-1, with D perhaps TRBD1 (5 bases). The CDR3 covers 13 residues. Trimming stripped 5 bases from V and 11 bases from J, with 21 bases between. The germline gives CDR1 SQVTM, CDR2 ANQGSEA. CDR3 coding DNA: TGCAGCGTTACCAACTCAGGAGGGGTGGGCGCTTTCTTT. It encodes CSVTNSGGVGAFF.